These 15 T cell receptor beta chains originate from one sample sequenced in a study of blood T cells in healthy people across ages. Combining a sample-barcoded 5' primer with a J-beta primer mix, a second PCR ran for about 6 to 12 cycles. TCRdb re-called the 5' RACE reads through MiXCR, storing one row per CDR3 protein. The table has about 670,000 distinct CDR3 sequences, approximately 40% seen once. The specimen sequenced was blood. These receptors were taken from a man older than 75 in good health.

A remark on this clonotype: At one end the junction does not follow the germline gene, possibly because of a read error. This rearrangement joins TRBV6-7 to TRBJ2-7; weak D call: TRBD2 (5 bases). TRBV6-7 is labeled an ORF, and its function is uncertain. The CDR3 covers 18 residues. As DNA, the CDR3 is TGTGCTAGCAGTTACCTCAAAACAAGACCTGACGGGATATACGAGCAGTACTTC. Translated, it gives CASSYLKTRPDGIYEQYF.

This rearrangement joins TRBV4-3 to TRBJ2-3, with D uncertain. This CDR3 contains 15 residues. CDR1 LGHNA and CDR2 YSLEER come from the germline V gene. V lost 4 bases, J lost 0 bases, and 11 bases lay in between. The CDR3 here is CASSPPRRSTDTQYF. The CDR3 region has the DNA TGCGCCAGCAGCCCTCCCCGCCGGAGCACAGATACGCAGTATTTT.

Turning to this clonotype: Given a much more abundant clone one base away, this may be a read error. The rearrangement links TRBV27 to TRBJ2-1; 8 bases map to TRBD2. This CDR3 has 14 amino acids. Unmatched junction bases numbered 6, after V lost 5 bases and J lost 6 bases. In germline, CDR1 is MNHEY, CDR2 SMNVEV (reference sequence). This chain's CDR3 is CASSRGGRVNEQFF. The CDR3 region has the DNA TGTGCCAGCAGTCGCGGGGGGAGGGTCAATGAGCAGTTCTTC.

This clonotype was recorded only once. This chain joins TRBV27 and TRBJ2-1; 7 bases align to TRBD2. CDR3 size: 15 residues. Germline V lookup: CDR1 MNHEY, CDR2 SMNVEV (reference sequence). With V trimmed by 7 bases and J by 7 bases, 13 bases remained unmatched. For the CDR3, the DNA is TGTGCCAGCAAGGACTATTCTAGCGGCGGTAATGAGCAGTTCTTC. Translation gives CASKDYSSGGNEQFF.

This chain connects TRBV9 to TRBJ1-6; possibly TRBD1 for D (6 bases). Trimming removed 3 bases at V and 9 bases at J, with 10 bases between. CDR3 size: 13 residues. In germline, CDR1 is SGDLS, CDR2 YYNGEE. The CDR3 DNA reads as TGTGCCAGCAGCGCTACAGGGTTTTCACCCCTCCACTTT. This translates into CASSATGFSPLHF. Full variable domain (missing parts from reference TRBV9 and TRBJ1-6): DSGVTQTPKHLITATGQRVTLRCSPRSGDLSVYWYQQSLDQGLQFLIQYYNGEERAKGNILERFSAQQFPDLHSELNLSSLELGDSALYFCASSATGFSPLHFGNGTRLTVT.

CDR3 protein: CASSRRKADRPNTEAFF. In DNA, the CDR3 is TGTGCCAGCAGCAGGAGAAAGGCGGACAGGCCGAACACTGAAGCTTTCTTT. This rearrangement joins TRBV13 to TRBJ1-1; 7 nucleotides match TRBD1. Looked up from germline, CDR1 is PRHDT and CDR2 is FYEKMQ (reference sequence). V lost 5 bases to trimming and J lost 1 base; unmatched junction nucleotides: 13. The CDR3 covers 17 residues.

This chain connects TRBV7-6 to TRBJ2-1, with 15 nucleotides matching TRBD2. V was clipped by 4 bases and J by 4 bases; unmatched bases: 5. The CDR3 has 17 amino acids. Germline V gives CDR1 SGHVS, CDR2 FNYEAQ. For the CDR3, the DNA is TGTGCCAGCAGCTCCGGGACTAGCGGGAGGACTTACAATGAGCAGTTCTTC. Protein sequence: CASSSGTSGRTYNEQFF.

The chain combines TRBV20-1 with TRBJ2-3; 13 bases match TRBD2. Trimming removed 3 bases from V and 3 bases from J; junction bases left unmatched: 6. This CDR3 contains 16 residues. Germline CDR1 reads DFQATT; CDR2 reads SNEGSKA (reference sequence). The CDR3 coding sequence is TGCAGTGCTAGCGTAACTAGCGGGAGGGAAACAGATACGCAGTATTTT. The encoded protein is CSASVTSGRETDTQYF.

This clonotype appeared a few times. This chain connects TRBV20-1 to TRBJ2-3; 8 bases match TRBD2. Germline lookup yields CDR1 DFQATT and CDR2 SNEGSKA (reference sequence). J lost 6 bases, V lost 4 bases, and 12 bases had no gene match. The CDR3 consists of 15 residues. The CDR3 protein is CSATPPGLVADTQYF. The DNA of the CDR3 is TGCAGTGCTACACCCCCGGGACTAGTCGCGGATACGCAGTATTTT.

The rearrangement uses TRBV20-1 and TRBJ2-5; TRBD2 aligns across 9 bases. Germline V gene data show CDR1 as DFQATT and CDR2 as SNEGSKA (reference sequence). This CDR3 contains 14 residues. J lost 1 base, V lost 6 bases, and 6 bases had no gene match. For the CDR3, the DNA is TGCAGTGCCCCTCCGCGGGAGGGCCAAGAGACCCAGTACTTC. This codes for CSAPPREGQETQYF.

The J gene is TRBJ2-4, the V gene TRBV5-1; 7 nucleotides match TRBD2. The DNA end lines up better with TRBJ2-7; the J call may be wrong. The CDR3 consists of 14 residues. CDR1 and CDR2 (germline): SGHRS, YFSETQ. The CDR3 sequence: CASSWAGGSYEQYF. CDR3 nucleotides: TGCGCCAGCAGCTGGGCGGGCGGGAGCTACGAGCAGTACTTC.

This clonotype was counted ten times or more. The chain uses TRBV6-5 and TRBJ2-4; 9 bases are shared with TRBD2. Germline trimming cut 6 bases from V and 4 bases from J; bases unmatched to any gene: 4. Germline values: CDR1 MNHEY, CDR2 SVGAGI. This CDR3 comprises 14 residues. CDR3 bases: TGTGCCAGCAGACGTACTAGCGGGAAAAACATTCAGTACTTC. Encoded protein: CASRRTSGKNIQYF.

This clonotype occurred a few times. The rearrangement links TRBV5-1 to TRBJ2-1; 9 bases agree with TRBD2. Germline loops: CDR1 SGHRS, CDR2 YFSETQ. The CDR3 has 16 amino acids. The trim removed 1 base at V and 7 bases at J, leaving 9 bases unmatched. The CDR3 here is CASSLTLAGMGNEQFF. In DNA form, the CDR3 reads TGCGCCAGCAGCTTGACGCTAGCGGGGATGGGGAATGAGCAGTTCTTC.

This rearrangement joins TRBV20-1 to TRBJ2-2; 9 bases match TRBD1. Germline CDR1 is DFQATT and CDR2 is SNEGSKA (reference sequence). This CDR3 is 15 amino acids long. The trim removed 5 bases at V and 8 bases at J, leaving 12 bases unmatched. The CDR3 DNA follows: TGCAGTGCTGGTGGGGGACAGGGATTATCGGGGGAGCTGTTTTTT. It yields the protein CSAGGGQGLSGELFF.

V and J are TRBV20-1 and TRBJ1-2, with D possibly TRBD1 on 6 matching bases. Between the trimmed V and J ends, which lost 6 bases and 4 bases, there was a span of 21 bases. The CDR3 has 15 amino acids. Germline V lookup: CDR1 DFQATT, CDR2 SNEGSKA (reference sequence). The CDR3 spells CSADSRGLRGYGYTF. DNA of the CDR3: TGCAGTGCGGACAGTCGAGGACTAAGGGGCTATGGCTACACCTTC.